The clone carrying this TCR beta chain came up many times. Its antigen is unidentified. The read ends 3 residues early relative to the CDR3; the germline J gene fills the gap. These data belong to a study of T cell clonality in common variable immunodeficiency. Study observations and caveats: What drives increased CVID clonality needs T cell subpopulation sequencing. Shared TCRbeta clones were fewer between CVID subjects than controls.

Measured with immunoSEQ multiplex PCR; TCRdb has only the in-frame clones, and not every one. This record lists roughly 58,000 clones, none seen once only, and the top ten clones contain around 0.84%. CDR1 SGHRS and CDR2 YFSETQ come from the germline V gene. With 2 bases removed from V and 3 bases from J, the gap between germline ends came to 14 bases. CDR3 length: 16 residues. This rearrangement joins TRBV5-1 to TRBJ1-4, with D perhaps matching TRBD1 (6 bases). The sequencing input was peripheral blood mononuclear cells. The sequence came from a person aged 18 to 70 in good health. The CDR3 bases that were read are TGCGCCAGCAGCTTAGCAGGGGCTCGAGCTAATGAAAAA. This encodes CASSLAGARANEK. The whole CDR3 region reads CASSLAGARANEKLFF.